The source of this TCR beta chain is a study of regulatory T cells in long-lasting Graves disease. Time point indicated: newly diagnosed GD, antithyroid drugs for less than 3 months. Extracted RNA from PBMCs served as the source of the TCR library. For TCR beta, libraries came from iRepertoire HTBI primers and Arm-PCR of CDR3 regions. Each CDR3 protein gets one entry after TCRdb re-called the multiplex PCR reads with MiXCR. The sample consists of about 220,000 distinct CDR3 sequences, around 19% of them appearing once. The CDR3 runs to 15 residues. Germline V CDR1 and CDR2: MNHEY, SMNVEV (reference sequence). Trimming took 6 bases from V and 6 from J; bases not matched to a gene: 11. These same data were also listed under a study on T cells in Graves' hyperthyroidism and ophthalmopathy. Per that paper: In patients aged 18 to 65, hyperthyroidism was newly diagnosed, with duration under 2 months. Initially, a first-round RT-PCR of the TCR CDR3 employed the HTBI primer set.

The rearrangement links TRBV27 to TRBJ1-2; 9 nucleotides agree with TRBD1. Sequences were derived from peripheral blood mononuclear cells (PBMCs), sampled at new diagnosis, from a patient treated with antithyroid drugs. This sequence originates from a woman in her twenties or thirties with Graves disease. The CDR3 nucleotides read TGTGCCAGCAGCCCCTCCGGGACAGGGAAGAATGGCTACACCTTC. Protein sequence: CASSPSGTGKNGYTF.